This TCR beta chain comes out of a study of beta chain features in type 1 diabetes. General study points: A potential influence of HLA type upon TCRB rearrangement remained unresolved herein. The study found fewer insertions and more deletions at VDJ junctions in type 1 diabetes patients. Amplification by PCR could prefer shorter templates, with the same effect in patients and controls. Moderate but significant shortening of TCRB CDR3s was recorded in all four CD4+ subsets from Type 1 diabetes patients.

Only one heparinised blood draw was taken per donor, and its volume averaged roughly 0.12 L. The CDR3 runs 13 residues. Germline CDR1 and CDR2: GTSNPN and SVGIG (reference sequence). V dropped 6 bases and J dropped 3; count of bases not matched to a gene: 4. Since all of the isolated RNA was reverse transcribed, expressed TCRB transcripts were what got sequenced. TCRdb's copy holds only in-frame clones and misses some; the assay was immunoSEQ multiplex PCR. The table includes about 650,000 clones, around 11% detected once. Notes on this clone: The target antigen is unknown.

The chain joins TRBV30 to TRBJ2-7, with 11 nucleotides matching TRBD2. This clonotype was obtained from a man in his thirties or forties with type 1 diabetes. The sample was naive CD4+ T cells from blood. This CDR3 reads CACTGTSGYEQYF. CDR3 DNA sequence: TGTGCCTGCACCGGGACTAGCGGCTACGAGCAGTACTTC.